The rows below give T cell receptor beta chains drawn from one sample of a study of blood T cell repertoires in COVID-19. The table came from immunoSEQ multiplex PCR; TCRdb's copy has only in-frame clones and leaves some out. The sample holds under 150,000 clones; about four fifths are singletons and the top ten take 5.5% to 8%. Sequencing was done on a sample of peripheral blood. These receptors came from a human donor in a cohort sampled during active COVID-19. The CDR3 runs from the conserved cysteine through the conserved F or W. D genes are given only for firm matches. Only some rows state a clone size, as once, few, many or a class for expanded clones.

cdr3_nt: TGTGCCTGGAGTGTATTAGGTAGCAACACTGAAGCTTTCTTT
cdr3_aa: CAWSVLGSNTEAFF
j_call: TRBJ1-1
d_call: NA
v_call: TRBV30
clone_size: NA

cdr3_nt: TGTGCCAGCAGGTCCACAGGTGCTAACTATGGCTACACCTTC
cdr3_aa: CASRSTGANYGYTF
j_call: TRBJ1-2
d_call: NA
v_call: TRBV2
clone_size: NA

cdr3_nt: TGTGCCAGCAGTTCCCTCGGGGGGCTATCAAACACTGAAGCTTTCTTT
cdr3_aa: CASSSLGGLSNTEAFF
j_call: TRBJ1-1
d_call: NA
v_call: TRBV6-6
clone_size: NA

cdr3_nt: TGTGCCAGCAGCCCCCTGGAGGGGGCTGCCGGGGAGCTGTTTTTT
cdr3_aa: CASSPLEGAAGELFF
j_call: TRBJ2-2
d_call: NA
v_call: TRBV7-3
clone_size: few

cdr3_nt: TGTGCCAGCAGTACAAGCGGGGGTAGCACAGATACGCAGTATTTT
cdr3_aa: CASSTSGGSTDTQYF
j_call: TRBJ2-3
d_call: TRBD2
v_call: TRBV3-1/TRBV3-2
clone_size: NA

cdr3_nt: TGCAGTGCTACATGGGGGGACGAGCAGTACTTC
cdr3_aa: CSATWGDEQYF
j_call: TRBJ2-7
d_call: NA
v_call: TRBV20-1
clone_size: NA

cdr3_nt: TGTGCCAGCAGCCTTTCCGGGACAGGGGGCTACACCTTC
cdr3_aa: CASSLSGTGGYTF
j_call: TRBJ1-2
d_call: TRBD1
v_call: TRBV3-1/TRBV3-2
clone_size: NA

cdr3_nt: TGTGCCAGCAGCCACGGGACAGGGGCTCCCTACGAGCAGTACTTC
cdr3_aa: CASSHGTGAPYEQYF
j_call: TRBJ2-7
d_call: TRBD1
v_call: TRBV4-2
clone_size: NA

cdr3_nt: TGTGCCAGCAGCTTACGGTCCGTCTCCTACGAGCAGTACTTC
cdr3_aa: CASSLRSVSYEQYF
j_call: TRBJ2-7
d_call: NA
v_call: TRBV7-9
clone_size: once

cdr3_nt: TGCAGCGGAAGGGACAGGGTCTATGGCTACACCTTC
cdr3_aa: CSGRDRVYGYTF
j_call: TRBJ1-2
d_call: TRBD1
v_call: TRBV29-1
clone_size: NA

cdr3_nt: TGTGCCAGCAGCCAGGGAGTACGTGGGACAGGGGGCGTTTGGGGCAATCAGCCCCAGCATTTT
cdr3_aa: CASSQGVRGTGGVWGNQPQHF
j_call: TRBJ1-5
d_call: TRBD1
v_call: TRBV6-2/TRBV6-3
clone_size: NA

cdr3_nt: TGTGCCAGCAGTGATGGAGGAAATTGGGGCAATCAGCCCCAGCATTTT
cdr3_aa: CASSDGGNWGNQPQHF
j_call: TRBJ1-5
d_call: NA
v_call: TRBV2
clone_size: NA

cdr3_nt: TGCGCCAGCAGCCGAGGGACAGGACCTAGCTACGAGCAGTACTTC
cdr3_aa: CASSRGTGPSYEQYF
j_call: TRBJ2-7
d_call: TRBD1
v_call: TRBV5-1
clone_size: NA

cdr3_nt: TGTGCCAGCAGCAGAATAGCGGGGGGGCCGGTGGGCACAGATACGCAGTATTTT
cdr3_aa: CASSRIAGGPVGTDTQYF
j_call: TRBJ2-3
d_call: TRBD2
v_call: TRBV5-4
clone_size: NA

cdr3_nt: TGTGCCAGTAGTGAAAGCTTGGGGGCAAGCACCGGGGAGCTGTTTTTT
cdr3_aa: CASSESLGASTGELFF
j_call: TRBJ2-2
d_call: NA
v_call: TRBV19
clone_size: once

cdr3_nt: TGTGCCAGTAGCAACGGGGGAATCCAAGAGACCCAGTACTTC
cdr3_aa: CASSNGGIQETQYF
j_call: TRBJ2-5
d_call: NA
v_call: TRBV19
clone_size: NA

cdr3_nt: TGTGCCAGCAGCTCCCGGACAGGGTATGGCTACACCTTC
cdr3_aa: CASSSRTGYGYTF
j_call: TRBJ1-2
d_call: TRBD1
v_call: TRBV13
clone_size: NA

cdr3_nt: TGCAGCGCCTCCGGGACAGGAGATTACGAGCAGTACTTC
cdr3_aa: CSASGTGDYEQYF
j_call: TRBJ2-7
d_call: TRBD1
v_call: TRBV29-1
clone_size: NA

cdr3_nt: TGTGCCAGTAGCCCAATAACTAGCGGGGGGTACAATGAGCAGTTCTTC
cdr3_aa: CASSPITSGGYNEQFF
j_call: TRBJ2-1
d_call: TRBD2
v_call: TRBV19
clone_size: NA

cdr3_nt: TGTGCCAGCAGGGTACAGGGGGCTAATTCACCCCTCCACTTT
cdr3_aa: CASRVQGANSPLHF
j_call: TRBJ1-6
d_call: TRBD1
v_call: TRBV27
clone_size: NA

cdr3_nt: TGTGCCAGCAGTTACGCCGGACAGGGAGGCAATCAGCCCCAGCATTTT
cdr3_aa: CASSYAGQGGNQPQHF
j_call: TRBJ1-5
d_call: TRBD1
v_call: TRBV6-2/TRBV6-3
clone_size: NA

cdr3_nt: TGTGCCAGCAGGGGGAGAGTCGACTATGGCTACACCTTC
cdr3_aa: CASRGRVDYGYTF
j_call: TRBJ1-2
d_call: NA
v_call: TRBV6-5
clone_size: NA

cdr3_nt: TGTGCCTGGAGTCTAGGACTAGCGGGAACCCAAGAGACCCAGTACTTC
cdr3_aa: CAWSLGLAGTQETQYF
j_call: TRBJ2-5
d_call: TRBD2
v_call: TRBV30
clone_size: NA

cdr3_nt: TGTGCCAGCAGTGTTGGACAGGGGGTTTTTGCAACTAATGAAAAACTGTTTTTT
cdr3_aa: CASSVGQGVFATNEKLFF
j_call: TRBJ1-4
d_call: TRBD1
v_call: TRBV6-4
clone_size: NA

cdr3_nt: TGCGCCAGCAGCCAAGAGGAGACTTCTGGGGCCAACGTCCTGACTTTC
cdr3_aa: CASSQEETSGANVLTF
j_call: TRBJ2-6
d_call: NA
v_call: TRBV4-1
clone_size: few

cdr3_nt: TGCGCCAGCAACACTAGAGCAGGCCGGGAGCTGTTTTTT
cdr3_aa: CASNTRAGRELFF
j_call: TRBJ2-2
d_call: NA
v_call: TRBV5-1
clone_size: NA

cdr3_nt: TGTGCCAGCAGCAAACAGGGGCAAGAGACCCAGTACTTC
cdr3_aa: CASSKQGQETQYF
j_call: TRBJ2-5
d_call: TRBD1
v_call: TRBV7-3
clone_size: NA

cdr3_nt: TGTGCCAGCAGCGTAGTAGGGAGTGGGCGGGGAGGTGGAGAGACCCAGTACTTC
cdr3_aa: CASSVVGSGRGGGETQYF
j_call: TRBJ2-5
d_call: NA
v_call: TRBV9
clone_size: NA

cdr3_nt: TGTGCCAGCAGCCAGGCCGCAGGGCGTAACTATGGCTACACCTTC
cdr3_aa: CASSQAAGRNYGYTF
j_call: TRBJ1-2
d_call: NA
v_call: TRBV7-2
clone_size: NA

cdr3_nt: TGTGCCAGTAGTCACATAGCGGGGAGACCCAATGAGCAGTTCTTC
cdr3_aa: CASSHIAGRPNEQFF
j_call: TRBJ2-1
d_call: TRBD2
v_call: TRBV19
clone_size: NA

cdr3_nt: TGTGCCAGCAGTTACCTACAGGGGTATGGCTACACCTTC
cdr3_aa: CASSYLQGYGYTF
j_call: TRBJ1-2
d_call: TRBD1
v_call: TRBV28
clone_size: NA

cdr3_nt: TGTGCCACCAGCAGCGGGTTGAACTATGGCTACACCTTC
cdr3_aa: CATSSGLNYGYTF
j_call: TRBJ1-2
d_call: NA
v_call: TRBV15
clone_size: NA

cdr3_nt: TGTGCCAGTAGTATCTTGAAGACAGATGGACGGCCCCAGCATTTT
cdr3_aa: CASSILKTDGRPQHF
j_call: TRBJ1-5
d_call: NA
v_call: TRBV19
clone_size: NA